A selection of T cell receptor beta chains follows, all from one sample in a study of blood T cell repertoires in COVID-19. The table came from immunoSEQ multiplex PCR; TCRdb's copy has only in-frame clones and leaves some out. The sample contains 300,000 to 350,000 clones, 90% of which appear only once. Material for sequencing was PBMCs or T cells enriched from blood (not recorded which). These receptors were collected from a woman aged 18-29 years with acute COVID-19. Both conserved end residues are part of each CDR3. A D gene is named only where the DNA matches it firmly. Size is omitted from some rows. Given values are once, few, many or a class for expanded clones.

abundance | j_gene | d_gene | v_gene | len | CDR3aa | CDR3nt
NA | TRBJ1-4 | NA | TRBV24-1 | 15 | CATSDPAATNEKLFF | TGTGCCACCAGTGACCCGGCGGCAACTAATGAAAAACTGTTTTTT
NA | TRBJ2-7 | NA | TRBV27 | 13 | CASSLREAYEQYF | TGTGCCAGCAGTCTCAGGGAGGCCTACGAGCAGTACTTC
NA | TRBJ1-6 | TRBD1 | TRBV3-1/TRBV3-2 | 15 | CASSPRGANNSPLHF | TGTGCCAGCAGTCCCAGGGGGGCTAATAATTCACCCCTCCACTTT
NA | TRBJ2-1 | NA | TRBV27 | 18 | CASRGGIIISPSYNEQFF | TGTGCCAGCAGGGGAGGAATTATTATTTCCCCTTCCTACAATGAGCAGTTCTTC
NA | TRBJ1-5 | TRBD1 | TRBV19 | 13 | CASIDRGRQPQHF | TGTGCCAGCATCGACAGGGGGCGTCAGCCCCAGCATTTT
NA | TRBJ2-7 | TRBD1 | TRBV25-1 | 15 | CASSPFGTGPYEQYF | TGTGCCAGCAGTCCGTTTGGGACAGGGCCCTACGAGCAGTACTTC
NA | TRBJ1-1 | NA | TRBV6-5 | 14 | CASSYDSMNTEAFF | TGTGCCAGCAGTTACGACTCCATGAACACTGAAGCTTTCTTT
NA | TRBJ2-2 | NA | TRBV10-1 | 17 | CASSEKEGTSGSGELFF | TGCGCCAGCAGTGAAAAAGAGGGGACTTCTGGCTCCGGGGAGCTGTTTTTT
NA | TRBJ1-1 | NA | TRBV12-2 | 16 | CASRSRRRVRDTEAFF | TGTGCAAGTCGCTCTCGACGACGAGTGAGGGACACTGAAGCTTTCTTT
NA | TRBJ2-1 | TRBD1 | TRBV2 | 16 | CASSEKRDRGSDEQFF | TGTGCCAGCAGTGAAAAGAGGGACAGGGGTTCGGATGAGCAGTTCTTC
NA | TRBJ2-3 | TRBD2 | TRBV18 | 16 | CASSPGRTALTDTQYF | TGTGCCAGCTCCCCCGGGAGGACTGCCCTCACAGATACGCAGTATTTT
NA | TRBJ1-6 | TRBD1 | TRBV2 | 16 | CASSAIGTANNSPLHF | TGTGCCAGCAGTGCTATTGGGACAGCTAATAATTCACCCCTCCACTTT
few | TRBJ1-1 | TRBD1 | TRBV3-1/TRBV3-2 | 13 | CASSQGQVAGSFF | TGTGCCAGCAGCCAGGGACAGGTCGCGGGATCTTTCTTT
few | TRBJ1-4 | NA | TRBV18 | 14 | CASSRDTTNEKLFF | TGTGCCAGCTCAAGGGACACCACGAATGAAAAACTGTTTTTT
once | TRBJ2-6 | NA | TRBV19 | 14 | CASSIRSGANVLTF | TGTGCCAGTAGTATTCGGAGTGGGGCCAACGTCCTGACTTTC
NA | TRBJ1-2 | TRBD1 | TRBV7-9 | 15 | CASSLGDRGTYGYTF | TGTGCCAGCAGCTTAGGGGACAGGGGTACCTATGGCTACACCTTC
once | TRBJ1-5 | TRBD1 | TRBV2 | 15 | CASSSDRGIGQPQHF | TGTGCCAGCAGCTCCGACAGGGGGATAGGTCAGCCCCAGCATTTT
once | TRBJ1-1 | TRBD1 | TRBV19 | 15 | CASSTYWTGFTEAFF | TGTGCCAGTAGTACATATTGGACAGGGTTCACTGAAGCTTTCTTT
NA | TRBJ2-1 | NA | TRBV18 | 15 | CASSPLGSSYNEQFF | TGTGCCAGCTCACCATTAGGGAGCTCCTACAATGAGCAGTTCTTC
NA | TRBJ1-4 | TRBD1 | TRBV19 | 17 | CASSTWARGRTNEKLFF | TGTGCCAGTAGTACATGGGCCAGGGGGCGCACTAATGAAAAACTGTTTTTT
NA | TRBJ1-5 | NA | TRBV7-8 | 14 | CASSLKRQNQPQHF | TGTGCCAGCAGCTTAAAACGACAGAATCAGCCCCAGCATTTT
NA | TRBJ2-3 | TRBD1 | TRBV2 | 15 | CASSSGTGNTDTQYF | TGTGCCAGCAGTTCCGGGACAGGGAACACAGATACGCAGTATTTT
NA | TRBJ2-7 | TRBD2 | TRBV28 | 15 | CASSLSVAGAAEQYF | TGTGCCAGCAGTTTAAGTGTCGCGGGAGCGGCCGAGCAGTACTTC
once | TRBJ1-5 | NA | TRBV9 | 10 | CASTPRAQHF | TGTGCCAGCACCCCCCGGGCCCAGCATTTT
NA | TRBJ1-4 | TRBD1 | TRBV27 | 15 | CASSSPGTGEEKLFF | TGTGCCAGCAGTTCCCCCGGGACAGGGGAAGAAAAACTGTTTTTT
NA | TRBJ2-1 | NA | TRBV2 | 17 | CASSENEGGGQNNEQFF | TGTGCCAGCAGTGAAAATGAGGGGGGAGGGCAAAACAATGAGCAGTTCTTC
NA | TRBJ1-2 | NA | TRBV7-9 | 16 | CASSSRGSSFGYGYTF | TGTGCCAGCAGCTCTCGGGGGTCCTCCTTCGGCTATGGCTACACCTTC
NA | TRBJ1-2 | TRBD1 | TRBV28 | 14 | CASRPGQTNYGYTF | TGTGCCAGCAGGCCGGGACAGACGAACTATGGCTACACCTTC
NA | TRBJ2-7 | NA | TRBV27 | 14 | CASSLSGSPYEQYF | TGTGCCAGCAGCTTGAGCGGTTCCCCCTACGAGCAGTACTTC